This TCR beta chain was found in a study of technical replicates of blood from several donors. The method was immunoSEQ multiplex PCR; TCRdb's version includes in-frame clones alone and lacks a portion of them. This repertoire shows around 50,000 clones, around 90% found once; its top ten account for approximately 3.9%. With 7 bases removed from V and 5 bases from J, the gap between germline ends came to 14 bases. CDR3 length: 13 amino acids. CDR1 is SNHLY and CDR2 is FYNNEI in the germline V gene. The TCR originated in a human donor in good health. Some clones in this sample may be carry-over from other donors' samples. This rearrangement joins TRBV2 to TRBJ1-2; TRBD1 is a possible D gene (5 bases). Sequenced input: PBMCs. This chain's CDR3 is CASTSTGGYGYTF. The CDR3 nucleotides read TGTGCCAGCACCTCAACGGGGGGGTATGGCTACACCTTC.